Sequencing of this T cell receptor (beta chain) was carried out in a study of vaccination effects on CD4 cells after COVID-19. This clone appeared a single time. Its antigen remains unidentified. Data came from immunoSEQ multiplex PCR; TCRdb stores just in-frame clones and leaves some out. The sample holds some 40,000 clones; roughly four fifths are singletons and the top ten take roughly 1.9%. Pools of viral peptides were used by the ViraFEST assay to expand antigen-specific CD4+ T cells ahead of sequencing. Subsequent to 10 days of culture, CD4+ T cells were isolated. Everyone in the study got two shots of either the BNT162b2 or mRNA-1273 vaccine. Previously uninfected by SARS-CoV-2, the vaccine recipients also showed negative nucleocapsid antibodies. Culturing of a few million PBMC per well took place with around 9 IU/ml IL-2 and about 10 ug/ml peptides. With 1 base removed from V and 8 bases from J, the gap between germline ends came to 6 bases. In germline, CDR1 is SGHTA, CDR2 FQGTGA. This CDR3 region has 13 residues.

The receptor's source is a human donor who received a COVID-19 vaccine. Some clones in this sample may be carry-over from other donors' samples. Sequencing used CD4+ T cells from PBMCs cultured with HCoV-NL63 spike peptides, obtained after COVID-19 vaccination. The V and J genes are TRBV7-3 and TRBJ1-6, with D unclear. CDR3 protein: CASSLSRDSPLHF. As DNA, the CDR3 is TGTGCCAGCAGCTTAAGTAGGGATTCACCCCTCCACTTT.